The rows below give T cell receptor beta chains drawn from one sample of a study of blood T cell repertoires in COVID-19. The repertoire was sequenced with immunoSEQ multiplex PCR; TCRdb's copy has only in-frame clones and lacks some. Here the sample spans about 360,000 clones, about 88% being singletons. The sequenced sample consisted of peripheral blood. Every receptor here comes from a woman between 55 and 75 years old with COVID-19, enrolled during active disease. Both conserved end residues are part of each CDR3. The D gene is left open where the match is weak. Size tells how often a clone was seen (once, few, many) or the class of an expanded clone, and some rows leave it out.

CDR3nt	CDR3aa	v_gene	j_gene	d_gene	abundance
TGCGCCAGCAGCCTACAGCCGGAGGTTGGCTACACCTTC	CASSLQPEVGYTF	TRBV4-1	TRBJ1-2	-	few
TGTGCCAGCACCATGGGGGACAGGGAATCCTATGGCTACACCTTC	CASTMGDRESYGYTF	TRBV9	TRBJ1-2	TRBD1	-
TGTGCCAGCAGCCCCCAGGGGAGGGGGGATTGGGATGAGCAGTTCTTC	CASSPQGRGDWDEQFF	TRBV7-9	TRBJ2-1	-	-
TGTGCCAGCAGTCGTACCGGGACAGCGGCCTACAATGAGCAGTTCTTC	CASSRTGTAAYNEQFF	TRBV7-6	TRBJ2-1	TRBD1	-
TGTGCCAGCAGCTTCCAGCGGGGGGGCACAGATACGCAGTATTTT	CASSFQRGGTDTQYF	TRBV5-4	TRBJ2-3	TRBD2	few
TGTGCCAGCAGCGGACGACTAGCCTACAATGAGCAGTTCTTC	CASSGRLAYNEQFF	TRBV7-8	TRBJ2-1	-	-
TGTGCCTGGAGTTTCACGGGGGGAACTAATGAAAAACTGTTTTTT	CAWSFTGGTNEKLFF	TRBV30	TRBJ1-4	-	-
TGCGCCAGCGGCCGGGGGGAGGTCCCCTATGGCTACACCTTC	CASGRGEVPYGYTF	TRBV4-1	TRBJ1-2	-	-
TGTGCCAGCAGTTACCAAACAGGGGCAGGTGTCTATGGCTACACCTTC	CASSYQTGAGVYGYTF	TRBV6-5	TRBJ1-2	TRBD1	few
TGTGCCAGCTCACCGATAGCGGACACAGATACGCAGTATTTT	CASSPIADTDTQYF	TRBV18	TRBJ2-3	-	few
TGTGCCATCAGTGCGGGGGTCGCGAACTATGGCTACACCTTC	CAISAGVANYGYTF	TRBV10-3	TRBJ1-2	-	-
TGTGCCAGCACCCAGGGTCGCGGCAATCAGCCCCAGCATTTT	CASTQGRGNQPQHF	TRBV2	TRBJ1-5	-	-
TGCGCCAGCAGCTTGGTGGGGGGACCCCTTTCCCGAGGCTATGGCTACACCTTC	CASSLVGGPLSRGYGYTF	TRBV5-1	TRBJ1-2	-	-
TGTGCCAGCAGCTTATCGGGGGGAACGAATGAAAAACTGTTTTTT	CASSLSGGTNEKLFF	TRBV7-9	TRBJ1-4	-	-
TGTGCCAGCAGGCCCGGGACAGGAGCCTACGAGCAGTACTTC	CASRPGTGAYEQYF	TRBV27	TRBJ2-7	TRBD1	-
TGCGCCAGCAACCAGAACAGGGCTGACACCGGGGAGCTGTTTTTT	CASNQNRADTGELFF	TRBV5-1	TRBJ2-2	-	-
TGTGCCAGCAGCGGATCCGGGACTAGTTTAGGGGATGAGCAGTTCTTC	CASSGSGTSLGDEQFF	TRBV7-9	TRBJ2-1	TRBD2	-
TGTGCCAGCAGCCACCAAGGGGGTAATCAGCCCCAGCATTTT	CASSHQGGNQPQHF	TRBV4-2	TRBJ1-5	-	-
TGTGCCAACCGAAGATGGACAGGGGGTTTCGGTCGGACTGAAGCTTTCTTT	CANRRWTGGFGRTEAFF	TRBV21-1	TRBJ1-1	-	-
TGTGCCAGCAGCTTGGGTTATAGAAACACCATATATTTT	CASSLGYRNTIYF	TRBV5-6	TRBJ1-3	-	-
TGTGCCAGTACCCCTAGCGGGGGATTTACCCAGTACTTC	CASTPSGGFTQYF	TRBV19	TRBJ2-5	TRBD2	-
TGTGCCAGCAGCTTAGACGGCACAGATACGCAGTATTTT	CASSLDGTDTQYF	TRBV11-3	TRBJ2-3	-	-
TGTGCCAGCAGCCTCGGACAGGGGGCTAATCAGCCCCAGCATTTT	CASSLGQGANQPQHF	TRBV3-1/TRBV3-2	TRBJ1-5	TRBD1	-
TGCGCCAGCAGCTTGGACAGCAAAGAGACCCAGTACTTC	CASSLDSKETQYF	TRBV5-1	TRBJ2-5	-	-
TGTGCCAGCAGCTTAGGTTATAGCGGGGGGTATGAGCAGTTCTTC	CASSLGYSGGYEQFF	TRBV7-6	TRBJ2-1	TRBD2	-
TGTGCCAGCAGCTTGGAACAAACCACAGATACGCAGTATTTT	CASSLEQTTDTQYF	TRBV5-4	TRBJ2-3	-	few
TGTGCTAGTGCCCCCGCCCTCTCAGGGGGTTCCAATCAGCCCCAGCATTTT	CASAPALSGGSNQPQHF	TRBV12-5	TRBJ1-5	TRBD1	-
TGTGCCAGTACGACAGGGGACAACACCGGGGAGCTGTTTTTT	CASTTGDNTGELFF	TRBV4-2	TRBJ2-2	TRBD1	-
TGTGCCTGGAGTCAGGGGACAAACTATGGCTACACCTTC	CAWSQGTNYGYTF	TRBV30	TRBJ1-2	-	-
TGTGCCAGCAGCCGACAGATGAACACTGAAGCTTTCTTT	CASSRQMNTEAFF	TRBV7-6	TRBJ1-1	-	few
TGTGCCAGCAGTCTCCGACGGACTATGGCTGGGGCCAACGTCCTGACTTTC	CASSLRRTMAGANVLTF	TRBV27	TRBJ2-6	-	-
TGTGCCAGCAGCGACCCTCCAGGGACTTCGAACACTGAAGCTTTCTTT	CASSDPPGTSNTEAFF	TRBV9	TRBJ1-1	-	-
TGTGCCAGCAGCGTAAGCGGGGGTTACAATGAGCAGTTCTTC	CASSVSGGYNEQFF	TRBV9	TRBJ2-1	TRBD2	once
TGTGCCAGCAGTGATAGGGACAGCAAAGGGCAGTTCTTC	CASSDRDSKGQFF	TRBV2	TRBJ2-1	TRBD1	-
TGCGCCAGCAGTGAGCCTGCGCCGGGTCGCACACAGTACTTC	CASSEPAPGRTQYF	TRBV10-2	TRBJ2-7	-	-
TGTGCCAGCAGCTTATCGGGACAGGGGAGGCAGCCCCAGCATTTT	CASSLSGQGRQPQHF	TRBV7-2	TRBJ1-5	TRBD1	-
TGTGCCAGCAGCTTGGGGACTAGCGGACCCTACGAGCAGTACTTC	CASSLGTSGPYEQYF	TRBV5-4	TRBJ2-7	TRBD2	-
TGTGCCAGCAGCTTACGGCAGGGAGGGGTCGAGCAGTACTTC	CASSLRQGGVEQYF	TRBV7-2	TRBJ2-7	TRBD2	-
TGTGCCACCAGTGCCCCTAGCGGGGGGTCCACAGATACGCAGTATTTT	CATSAPSGGSTDTQYF	TRBV24-1	TRBJ2-3	TRBD2	once
TGTGCCAGCAGCCCGACTAGGAGCACAGATACGCAGTATTTT	CASSPTRSTDTQYF	TRBV6-5	TRBJ2-3	-	-
TGTGCCAGCAGCTTTCGACAGCTCCAAGAGACCCAGTACTTC	CASSFRQLQETQYF	TRBV7-6	TRBJ2-5	-	-
TGTGCCAGCAGCCCCCAAAACTCTGGAAACACCATATATTTT	CASSPQNSGNTIYF	TRBV11-2	TRBJ1-3	-	-
TGTGCCAGCGGCCCTGCTTTTGTTGAGACCCAGTACTTC	CASGPAFVETQYF	TRBV27	TRBJ2-5	-	-
TGTGCCAGCAGTTTATCGATAGCAGGGGGCTACTATGGCTACACCTTC	CASSLSIAGGYYGYTF	TRBV27	TRBJ1-2	TRBD1	-
TGTGCCAGCAGCCTGACAGGGAACTACGAGCAGTACTTC	CASSLTGNYEQYF	TRBV3-1/TRBV3-2	TRBJ2-7	TRBD1	-
TGTGCCACCCAGCTCCCGCGGCCGAACACTGAAGCTTTCTTT	CATQLPRPNTEAFF	TRBV7-2	TRBJ1-1	-	-
TGTGCCAGCAGCCCAAGCGGGGGTCGAGGAGATACGCAGTATTTT	CASSPSGGRGDTQYF	TRBV7-9	TRBJ2-3	TRBD2	-
TGTGCCTGGGGACTCGGGATCGCGAACACCGGGGAGCTGTTTTTT	CAWGLGIANTGELFF	TRBV30	TRBJ2-2	-	-
TGCGCCAGCAGCCAAGATCTGGCAGTAACCTCTGGAAACACCATATATTTT	CASSQDLAVTSGNTIYF	TRBV4-3	TRBJ1-3	-	-
TGTGCCAGCAGCTTCACTCGGGACAGGGGTGGCGATGAGCAGTTCTTC	CASSFTRDRGGDEQFF	TRBV7-8	TRBJ2-1	TRBD1	once
TGTGCCAGCAGCCCCCAAATTTCACTAGAAAAAGGGTATGGCTACACCTTC	CASSPQISLEKGYGYTF	TRBV9	TRBJ1-2	-	once
TGTGCCAGCAGTAGCGAACAGGGAATGGGCACTGAAGCTTTCTTT	CASSSEQGMGTEAFF	TRBV6-6	TRBJ1-1	-	once
TGTGCCAGCATTGGGAGAGACAGGGCCCGAGGCTACACCTTC	CASIGRDRARGYTF	TRBV3-1/TRBV3-2	TRBJ1-2	TRBD1	-
TGTGCCAGCAGATCGTACCAAGAGACCCAGTACTTC	CASRSYQETQYF	TRBV7-8	TRBJ2-5	-	-
TGCGCCAGCAGCACCCAGGTTAGCACAGATACGCAGTATTTT	CASSTQVSTDTQYF	TRBV5-1	TRBJ2-3	-	once
TGTGCCAGCAGTCTTTTGGCGGGGGAGTACCAAGAGACCCAGTACTTC	CASSLLAGEYQETQYF	TRBV2	TRBJ2-5	TRBD2	-
TGCGCCAGCAGCATGACCGGGACAGGGGGCGCCGAGCAGTACTTC	CASSMTGTGGAEQYF	TRBV5-1	TRBJ2-7	TRBD1	-
TGCGCCAGCAGCCAAGACTTTAGCGGGGGTTTCAATGAGCAGTTCTTC	CASSQDFSGGFNEQFF	TRBV4-3	TRBJ2-1	TRBD2	-
TGTGCCAGCAGTTACTTTGGGACAGGGGTTGGCTACACCTTC	CASSYFGTGVGYTF	TRBV6-5	TRBJ1-2	TRBD1	once